This record looks at one TCR beta chain sequence and its context. This clonotype was detected ten times or more. What this receptor recognizes is not known. The record has no base qualities; no much larger clone is one base away. Sequences SQVTM (CDR1) and ANQGSEA (CDR2) are obtained from the germline V gene. At the junction V is shortened by 3 bases and J by 6 bases, with 8 bases in between. The CDR3 spans 11 residues, from the cysteine through the phenylalanine. Only the CDR3 portion is preserved as DNA: 33 bases, with reading frame beginning at the first base. The record originates from a study of CD8 T cells in ankylosing spondylitis (dated by TCRdb to 2016 to 2017). With respect to the entire study: The study set out to find disease-linked TCR variants by profiling T cell receptor beta repertoires in ankylosing spondylitis patients and healthy donors. The whole study cohort included 108 healthy donors and about two dozen ankylosing spondylitis patients. Peripheral blood samples were taken, and synovial fluid was additionally collected from ankylosing spondylitis patients.

Reads for this sample came from an Illumina HiSeq 2500. Quantitative 5'-RACE with molecular barcodes was used to prepare TCR beta libraries. The paper's processing steps were these. To identify disease-linked TCR variants, a new computational method was used, one built on a probabilistic model of VDJ rearrangement. TCRdb reran the public reads through fastp at Q25 and MiXCR, keeping productive beta chains. Identical CDR3 proteins give one entry, which carries the most common genes and DNA. These V and J calls rely on TCRdb rather than the paper's analysis. The sample table records a few hundred thousand distinct CDR3 sequences; 15% to 20% of these occur just once. The top ten hold approximately 1% of the sample. Beyond this particular receptor, the publication reports: Blood from ankylosing spondylitis patients appeared to be characterized by a TCR beta motif composed of about 8 highly homologous amino acid variants. Some motif variants were previously reported in synovial fluid and blood of reactive arthritis patients, suggesting common disease-initiation mechanisms. In peripheral blood, the disease-linked clones were found at relatively low frequencies and had a CD8+ phenotype. Significant enrichment of the disease-linked clones was reported in matched synovial fluid samples from ankylosing spondylitis patients.

Recombination linked TRBV29-1 to TRBJ1-1; a tentative D call is TRBD1 (5 bases match). This sequence was found in a male donor with ankylosing spondylitis. The sequenced sample consisted of blood, either unsorted or a sorted T cell fraction (not recorded which). The nucleotide sequence is TGCAGCGTTGACAGAGGGGCTGAAGCTTTCTTT. Its coded protein is CSVDRGAEAFF.